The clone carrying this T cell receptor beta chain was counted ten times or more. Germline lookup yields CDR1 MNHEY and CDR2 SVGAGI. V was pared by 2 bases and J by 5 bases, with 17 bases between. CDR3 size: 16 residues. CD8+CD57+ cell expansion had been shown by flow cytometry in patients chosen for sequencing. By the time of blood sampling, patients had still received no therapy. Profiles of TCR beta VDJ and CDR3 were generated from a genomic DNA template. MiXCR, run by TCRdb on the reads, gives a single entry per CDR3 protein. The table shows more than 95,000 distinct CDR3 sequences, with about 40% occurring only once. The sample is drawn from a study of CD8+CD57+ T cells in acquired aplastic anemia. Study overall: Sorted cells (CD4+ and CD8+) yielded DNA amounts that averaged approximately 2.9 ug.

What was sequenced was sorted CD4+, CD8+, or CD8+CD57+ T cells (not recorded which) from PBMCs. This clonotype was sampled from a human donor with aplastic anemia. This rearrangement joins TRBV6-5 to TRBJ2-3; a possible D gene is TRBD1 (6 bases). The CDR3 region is CASSYVGTPTGDTQYF. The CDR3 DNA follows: TGTGCCAGCAGTTACGTCGGGACACCGACAGGAGATACGCAGTATTTT.